This entry lists 4 T cell receptor beta chains sequenced from one sample in a study of T cell responses to AZD1222 COVID-19 vaccine. Data came from immunoSEQ multiplex PCR; TCRdb stores just in-frame clones and leaves some out. Here the sample spans approximately 170,000 clones, 85% to 90% being singletons. The material was peripheral blood, obtained 28 days after the second AZD1222 dose. These receptors all stem from an adult who received the AZD1222 COVID-19 vaccine.

On this clone: This specimen includes other DNA sequences encoding the same CDR3. The chain's CDR3 is CASSQDLAGELFF. The CDR3 bases are TGCGCCAGCAGCCAAGATTTGGCCGGGGAGCTGTTTTTT. V gene TRBV4-1 combines with J gene TRBJ2-2; D unresolved. V was clipped by 0 bases and J by 6 bases, with 5 bases between them. Germline CDR1 reads MGHRA; CDR2 reads YSYEKL. This CDR3 is built from 13 residues.

This chain connects TRBV2 to TRBJ2-3; D unresolved. This CDR3 has 15 amino acids. V was clipped by 8 bases and J by 0 bases, with 15 bases between them. Germline-derived CDR1 and CDR2 are SNHLY and FYNNEI. The CDR3 spells CASGVGQTSTDTQYF. In DNA form, the CDR3 reads TGTGCCAGCGGGGTAGGCCAAACTAGCACAGATACGCAGTATTTT.

This clone is a singleton in its sample. The chain uses TRBV6-5 and TRBJ1-2; 10 nucleotides agree with TRBD1. There are 13 residues in the CDR3. CDR1 is MNHEY and CDR2 is SVGAGI in the germline V gene. V gave up 2 bases and J gave up 10 bases; unmatched junction bases: 4. This CDR3 reads CASSYGTGATYTF. The CDR3 DNA reads TGTGCCAGCAGTTACGGGACAGGGGCTACCTACACCTTC.

This clone was recorded once. This rearrangement joins TRBV30 to TRBJ2-7; tentative D call: TRBD1 (6 bases). Trimming left V 3 bases short and J 1 base short, with 10 bases between. Germline lookup yields CDR1 GTSNPN and CDR2 SVGIG (reference sequence). CDR3 length: 13 residues. The CDR3 loop reads CAWRDSLSYEQYF. The CDR3 bases are TGTGCCTGGAGGGACAGCCTATCCTACGAGCAGTACTTC.